This TCR beta chain came from a study of blood T cell repertoires in COVID-19. Study context: Nucleic acid was either cDNA or gDNA, and it came from T cells, B-cell-depleted T cells, or PBMCs.

In the original workflow: Using reference gene primer amplification, nucleated cell counts were estimated. Assay used: immunoSEQ multiplex PCR; TCRdb lists only in-frame clones, some missing. For V, J and clone size, that table is used; D and trimming come from the DNA. This sample has fewer than 300,000 clones; approximately 92% occur once, and the top ten carry under 3%. CDR3 size: 12 residues. Per the germline V gene, CDR1 is LGHNA and CDR2 is YNFKEQ. V was cut by 0 bases and J by 3 bases, with 3 bases left in between. While infection was still active, Seattle patients were enrolled and then followed longitudinally. As for this clone: This sample also contains other DNA sequences that code for the same CDR3.

Sequences were obtained from peripheral blood. The TCR originated in a person between 18 and 35 years old with COVID-19, enrolled during active disease. The genes are TRBV4-2 and TRBJ2-7, with D hard to call. CDR3 loop: CASSQDSYEQYF. The CDR3 DNA reads TGTGCCAGCAGCCAAGACAGCTACGAGCAGTACTTC.